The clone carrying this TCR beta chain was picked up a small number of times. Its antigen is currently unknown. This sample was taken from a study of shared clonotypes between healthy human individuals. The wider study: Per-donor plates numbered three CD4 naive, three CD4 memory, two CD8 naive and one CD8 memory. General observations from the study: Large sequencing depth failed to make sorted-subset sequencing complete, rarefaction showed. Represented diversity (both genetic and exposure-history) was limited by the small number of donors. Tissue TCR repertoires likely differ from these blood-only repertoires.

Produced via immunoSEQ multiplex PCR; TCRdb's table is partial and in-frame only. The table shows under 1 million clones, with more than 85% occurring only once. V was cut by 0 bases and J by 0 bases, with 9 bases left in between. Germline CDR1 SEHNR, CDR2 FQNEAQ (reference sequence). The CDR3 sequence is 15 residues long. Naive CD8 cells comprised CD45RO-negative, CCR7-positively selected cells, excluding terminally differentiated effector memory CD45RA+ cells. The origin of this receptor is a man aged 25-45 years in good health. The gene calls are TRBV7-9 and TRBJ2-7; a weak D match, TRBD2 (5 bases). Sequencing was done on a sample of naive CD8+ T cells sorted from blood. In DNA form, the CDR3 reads TGTGCCAGCAGCTTAGCGAGAGCGGACTCCTACGAGCAGTACTTC. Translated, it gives CASSLARADSYEQYF.